The 17 T cell receptor beta chains presented below share a single source sample, sequenced in a study of T cells in Graves' hyperthyroidism and ophthalmopathy. Amplification of TCR beta CDR3 regions used RNA as the template. HTBI primers were the set used in a first-round RT-PCR of the TCR CDR3. TCRdb recomputed calls from the multiplex PCR reads with MiXCR, one row per CDR3 protein. The repertoire consists of a few hundred thousand distinct CDR3 sequences, with around 13% occurring once and the leading ten covering 34%. Sequencing was done on a sample of blood. All receptors derive from a woman aged 35 to 49 with Graves' ophthalmopathy.

This clonotype was seen repeatedly, ten times or more. The chain is built from TRBV20-1 and TRBJ2-1; perhaps D is TRBD1 or TRBD2 (6 bases each). The germline CDR1 and CDR2 sequences are DFQATT and SNEGSKA (reference sequence). With 5 bases removed from V and 7 bases from J, the gap between germline ends came to 18 bases. The length of the CDR3 is 14 residues. This CDR3 reads CSAFLGGSENEQFF. In DNA form, the CDR3 reads TGCAGTGCTTTCCTAGGGGGGAGCGAAAATGAGCAGTTCTTC.

There are a few counts of this clonotype. The chain is built from TRBV9 and TRBJ2-2; weak D call: TRBD2 (5 bases). This CDR3 spans 15 amino acids. Looked up from germline, CDR1 is SGDLS and CDR2 is YYNGEE. Trimming took 0 bases from V and 7 from J, leaving 13 bases between them. The CDR3 spells CASSVDWRPFGELFF. The CDR3 nucleotides are TGTGCCAGCAGCGTAGATTGGAGGCCGTTCGGGGAGCTGTTTTTT. The complete variable domain, with remaining parts taken from reference TRBV9 and TRBJ2-2, reads DSGVTQTPKHLITATGQRVTLRCSPRSGDLSVYWYQQSLDQGLQFLIQYYNGEERAKGNILERFSAQQFPDLHSELNLSSLELGDSALYFCASSVDWRPFGELFFGEGSRLTVL.

This clonotype was detected many times. V gene TRBV2 combines with J gene TRBJ1-5; D not certain. Germline CDR1 and CDR2: SNHLY and FYNNEI. The germline V and J ends were trimmed by 5 bases and 1 base, with 9 bases remaining between them. This CDR3 region has 14 residues. The CDR3 reads CASSFVDSNQPQHF. CDR3 bases: TGTGCCAGCAGTTTCGTGGACAGCAATCAGCCCCAGCATTTT.

This clonotype has more than one count but fewer than ten. CDR3 nucleotides: TGTGCCAGCATCCTGACTAGGGCGGCCACAGATACGCAGTATTTT. Translated, it gives CASILTRAATDTQYF. The chain combines TRBV19 with TRBJ2-3; maybe TRBD2 (6 bases). V was cut by 9 bases and J by 2 bases, with 18 bases left in between. The CDR3 contains 15 residues. Germline loops: CDR1 LNHDA, CDR2 SQIVND (reference sequence).

The chain uses TRBV19 and TRBJ1-2, with D possibly being TRBD1 (5 bases). The V and J ends lost 5 bases and 7 bases respectively, with 20 bases between them. This CDR3 spans 15 amino acids. Germline values: CDR1 LNHDA, CDR2 SQIVND (reference sequence). CDR3 coding DNA: TGTGCCAGTAGTTACAATCCGGGACTAGGATTTGGCTACACCTTC. Amino acid sequence: CASSYNPGLGFGYTF.

This clonotype was seen a handful of times. CDR3 nucleotide sequence: TGCAGTGCCCGCCGTAACGTGAACACCGGGGAGCTGTTTTTT. It codes for CSARRNVNTGELFF. The chain is built from TRBV20-1 and TRBJ2-2; the D is unclear. This CDR3 spans 14 amino acids. Germline values: CDR1 DFQATT, CDR2 SNEGSKA (reference sequence). Trimming pared 6 bases from V and 1 base from J, leaving 12 bases between.

This clonotype was detected many times. No DNA is shown, since the ends of the CDR3 on it are uncertain; the CDR3 is the one TCRdb lists. The chain links TRBV5-1 to TRBJ1-2; the table's D gene call, TRBD1, was not cross checked with the DNA. Germline lookup yields CDR1 SGHRS and CDR2 YFSETQ. A total of 15 residues make up the CDR3, ends included. The CDR3: CASSLDFGEGYGYTF.

There are many counts of this clonotype. This chain connects TRBV29-1 to TRBJ2-7; D is uncertain. CDR3 length: 10 amino acids. Trimming stripped 4 bases from V and 5 bases from J, with 6 bases between. Germline-derived CDR1 and CDR2 are SQVTM and ANQGSEA. The CDR3 spells CSVVIHEQYF. The CDR3 DNA follows: TGCAGCGTTGTCATCCACGAGCAGTACTTC.

The chain links TRBV3-1 to TRBJ2-3, with D hard to call. Germline V gene lookup returns CDR1 LGHDT and CDR2 YNNKEL (reference sequence). Trimming took off 4 bases at V and 4 bases at J, with 12 bases between the two ends. The length of the CDR3 is 14 residues. The CDR3 loop is CASSPLTKSDTQYF. Written as DNA, the CDR3 is TGTGCCAGCAGCCCTCTTACTAAGTCAGATACGCAGTATTTT.

This clonotype was seen ten or more times. The genes are TRBV28 and TRBJ1-4; 7 nucleotides match TRBD1. V was clipped by 5 bases and J by 3 bases; unmatched bases: 6. CDR1 is MDHEN, CDR2 SYDVKM, per germline. The CDR3 is 15 residues long. The CDR3 here is CASSRRDRPNEKLFF. The CDR3 nucleotides are TGTGCCAGCAGTCGCAGGGACAGACCTAATGAAAAACTGTTTTTT.

Regarding this clonotype: With a much larger clone just one base away, this may be a read error. This chain uses TRBV30 with TRBJ2-5, with 7 nucleotides matching TRBD2. This CDR3 comprises 14 residues. Per the germline V gene, CDR1 is GTSNPN and CDR2 is SVGIG (reference sequence). The CDR3 protein is CAWSLGLAEETLYF. CDR3 nucleotide sequence: TGTGCCTGGAGTCTCGGTCTAGCGGAAGAGACCCTGTACTTC.

The chain employs TRBV20-1 and TRBJ2-1; tentatively, D is TRBD1 or TRBD2 (6 bases each). Germline CDR1 is DFQATT and CDR2 is SNEGSKA (reference sequence). V was trimmed by 0 bases and J by 6 bases, leaving 9 bases between them. This CDR3 contains 13 residues. The CDR3 region has the DNA TGCAGTGCTAGAGAGGGGGGCCCCAATGAGCAGTTCTTC. It specifies CSAREGGPNEQFF.

This clonotype was observed many times. The rearrangement links TRBV3-1 to TRBJ2-1; the match to TRBD2 covers 7 bases. This CDR3 comprises 19 residues. V dropped 5 bases and J dropped 3; count of bases not matched to a gene: 19. Germline V gene data show CDR1 as LGHDT and CDR2 as YNNKEL (reference sequence). CDR3 residues: CASSNGRGGPQRDYNEQFF. CDR3 coding DNA: TGTGCCAGCAGCAATGGACGGGGAGGACCCCAGCGGGACTACAATGAGCAGTTCTTC.

V is TRBV4-1 and J is TRBJ2-3; no reliable D call. Germline CDR1 is MGHRA and CDR2 is YSYEKL. The CDR3 runs to 16 residues. V was pared by 1 base and J by 1 base, with 12 bases between. The CDR3 nucleotides are TGCGCCAGCAGCCAAGGCGCCGGTGGGGGCACAGATACGCAGTATTTT. The encoded protein is CASSQGAGGGTDTQYF.

This clonotype was counted at least ten times. Written as DNA, the CDR3 is TGTGCCAGCAGCTTCCAGGGACCAAAAGCTTTCTTT. Residues: CASSFQGPKAFF. V and J are TRBV11-2 and TRBJ1-1; tentatively, D is TRBD1 (5 bases). V lost 3 bases and J lost 9, with 11 bases in between. From germline, CDR1 is SGHAT and CDR2 FQNNGV. This CDR3 is 12 amino acids long.

This clonotype was observed at least ten times. The rearrangement joins TRBV6-2 or TRBV6-3 to TRBJ1-1, with D unclear. This CDR3 is built from 14 residues. Trimming left V 3 bases short and J 3 bases short, with 11 bases between. CDR1 and CDR2 (germline): MNHEY, SVGEGT. This CDR3 reads CASSYRLGYTEAFF. In nucleotides, the CDR3 is TGTGCCAGCAGTTATAGGTTGGGATACACTGAAGCTTTCTTT.

In its sample, this clonotype was seen many times. V usage is TRBV27 and J usage is TRBJ2-2; 8 bases align to TRBD1. The CDR3 sequence is 15 residues long. In germline, CDR1 is MNHEY, CDR2 SMNVEV (reference sequence). Losses at the gene ends were 3 bases for V and 6 bases for J; bases not matched to a gene: 6. CDR3 residues: CASSLVTGVAGELFF. CDR3 DNA sequence: TGTGCCAGCAGTTTGGTGACAGGGGTCGCCGGGGAGCTGTTTTTT.